The 17 T cell receptor beta chains given below trace back to one sample, sequenced in a study of regulatory T cells in long-lasting Graves disease (dated by TCRdb to the early 2020s). Reading the label with the study, this specimen's time point is: newly diagnosed GD, antithyroid drugs for less than 3 months. For both TCR sequencing and RNA sequencing, RNA was extracted from PBMCs in TRIzol. Receptors were amplified or captured by multiplex PCR. Sequencing was performed on an Illumina HiSeq 4000. TCR beta libraries were built with iRepertoire HTBI primers and Arm-PCR amplification of CDR3 regions. TCRdb redid the processing of the public reads, applying fastp at Q25 and MiXCR, and retained in-frame beta chains. Every distinct CDR3 protein forms one entry, paired with its most common genes and DNA. For this sample there are about 300,000 distinct CDR3 sequences; about a sixth appear just once. Roughly 40% of the sample comes from the top ten.

The specimen was peripheral blood mononuclear cells (PBMCs), collected at new diagnosis, from a patient treated with antithyroid drugs. The receptors here all came from a female donor with Graves disease.

With respect to this clonotype: Germline and junction disagree at one end, which may indicate a read error. The V and J genes are TRBV4-2 and TRBJ2-2; 7 nucleotides line up with TRBD2. The length of the CDR3 is 16 residues. From germline, CDR1 is LGHNA and CDR2 YNFKEQ. The CDR3 DNA follows: TGTGCCAGCAGCCAAGATGCCGGGAGGCCCCCCGGTGAGCTGTTTTTT. Encoded protein: CASSQDAGRPPGELFF.

At least ten counts were recorded for this clonotype. The chain employs TRBV6-1 and TRBJ2-5; D perhaps matches TRBD1 (6 bases). Germline V gene data show CDR1 as MNHNS and CDR2 as SASEGT. This CDR3 region has 16 residues. The V end was cut by 3 bases, the J end by 0 bases, with 14 bases between. CDR3 nucleotides: TGTGCCAGCAGTGATTTTTCTCGGGACAACCAAGAGACCCAGTACTTC. Translating gives CASSDFSRDNQETQYF.

There are many counts of this clonotype. The chain carries TRBV6-1 and TRBJ2-7; TRBD1 matches 9 bases. Germline V gene sequence: CDR1 MNHNS, CDR2 SASEGT. V was clipped by 4 bases and J by 2 bases; unmatched bases: 3. The CDR3 length is 14 residues. CDR3 sequence reads: CASSGGQGTYEQYF. In DNA form, the CDR3 reads TGTGCCAGCAGTGGGGGACAGGGAACCTACGAGCAGTACTTC.

Ten or more counts support this clonotype. V and J are TRBV13 and TRBJ2-1; the D is unclear. The CDR3 length is 12 residues. Per the germline V gene, CDR1 is PRHDT and CDR2 is FYEKMQ (reference sequence). With 1 base removed from V and 11 bases from J, the gap between germline ends came to 9 bases. The CDR3 bases are TGTGCCAGCAGCTTAGACAGTGTGAAGCAGTTCTTC. Translated: CASSLDSVKQFF.

This clonotype was detected ten times or more. The rearrangement joins TRBV6-1 to TRBJ2-5; no definite D call. Germline CDR1 and CDR2: MNHNS and SASEGT. The V end was cut by 9 bases, the J end by 1 base, with 9 bases between. CDR3 size: 12 residues. Written as DNA, the CDR3 is TGTGCCAGTAACAGCCGCCAAGAGACCCAGTACTTC. Protein sequence: CASNSRQETQYF.

Comments on this clonotype: This likely traces to a read error, being one base from a far larger clone. The chain recombines TRBV11-2 with TRBJ2-5; unclear D gene. The V and J ends lost 2 bases and 11 bases respectively, with 15 bases between them. This CDR3 is built from 13 residues. Germline loops: CDR1 SGHAT, CDR2 FQNNGV. CDR3 in amino acids: CASSLSLSNEQYF. The CDR3 DNA follows: TGTGCCAGCAGCTTATCGCTCTCCAATGAGCAGTACTTC. Together with reference TRBV11-2 and TRBJ2-5, the CDR3 gives the full variable domain: EAGVAQSPRYKIIEKRQSVAFWCNPISGHATLYWYQQILGQGPKLLIQFQNNGVVDDSQLPKDRFSAERLKGVDSTLKIQPAKLEDSAVYLCASSLSLSNEQYFGPGTRLLVL.

In this sample, this clonotype turned up many times. This chain links TRBV7-9 with TRBJ2-5; TRBD2 agrees at 7 bases. Per germline, CDR1 SEHNR and CDR2 FQNEAQ (reference sequence). The CDR3 contains 15 residues. V shed 4 bases and J 2 bases; nucleotides not matched to a gene: 7. The CDR3 region is CASSSPGLQQETQYF. The CDR3 DNA is TGTGCCAGCAGCTCTCCGGGACTACAACAAGAGACCCAGTACTTC.

The CDR3: CASSLDQSAQHF. The DNA of the CDR3 is TGTGCCAGCAGCTTGGACCAGTCGGCCCAGCATTTT. The chain is built from TRBV5-4 and TRBJ1-5; no clear D gene. CDR1 and CDR2 from the germline V gene are SGHNT and YYREEE (reference sequence). The CDR3 totals 12 residues. V lost 0 bases, J lost 11 bases, and 9 bases lay in between. The full variable domain, its missing parts supplied by reference TRBV5-4 and TRBJ1-5, is ETGVTQSPTHLIKTRGQQVTLRCSSQSGHNTVSWYQQALGQGPQFIFQYYREEENGRGNFPPRFSGLQFPNYSSELNVNALELDDSALYLCASSLDQSAQHFGDGTRLSIL.

This clonotype appeared many times. The V and J genes are TRBV29-1 and TRBJ2-1, with 7 nucleotides matching TRBD2. The J segment lost 7 bases and the V segment lost 3 bases, leaving 12 bases of the junction unmatched. The CDR3 runs 15 residues. CDR1 is SQVTM and CDR2 is ANQGSEA in the germline V gene. CDR3 DNA: TGCAGCGTTGAGGGGGGGAGGGCCAAAAAAAATGAGCAGTTCTTC. Translated: CSVEGGRAKKNEQFF.

This clonotype was counted ten times or more. V usage is TRBV30 and J usage is TRBJ1-5, with 7 bases aligning to TRBD1. Trimming removed 3 bases from V and 1 base from J; junction bases left unmatched: 6. Germline V gives CDR1 GTSNPN, CDR2 SVGIG (reference sequence). The CDR3 extends over 15 amino acids. This CDR3 is CAWRGTGASNQPQHF. CDR3 coding DNA: TGTGCCTGGAGGGGAACAGGGGCCAGCAATCAGCCCCAGCATTTT.

With respect to this clonotype: This may stem from a read error, because a much larger clone lies one nucleotide away. The chain couples TRBV12-3 or TRBV12-4 to TRBJ2-1; D ambiguous. The assigned J gene may be wrong: the sequence end matches TRBJ2-7 better. This CDR3 is built from 13 residues. This CDR3 is CASSDGLDGEQYF. In DNA form, the CDR3 reads TGTGCCAGCAGTGATGGCCTCGACGGAGAGCAGTACTTC.

This clonotype was seen repeatedly, ten times or more. V is TRBV30 and J is TRBJ2-1; 7 nucleotides match TRBD2. V gave up 3 bases and J gave up 4 bases; unmatched junction bases: 6. The CDR3 runs to 14 residues. CDR1 is GTSNPN, CDR2 SVGIG, per germline (reference sequence). This CDR3 is CAWRGGSGYNEQFF. CDR3 coding DNA: TGTGCCTGGAGGGGCGGGAGTGGGTACAATGAGCAGTTCTTC. Full variable domain (missing parts from reference TRBV30 and TRBJ2-1): SQTIHQWPATLVQPVGSPLSLECTVEGTSNPNLYWYRQAAGRGLQLLFYSVGIGQISSEVPQNLSASRPQDRQFILSSKKLLLSDSGFYLCAWRGGSGYNEQFFGPGTRLTVL.

The rearrangement uses TRBV10-3 and TRBJ1-2; D call uncertain. This CDR3 has 17 amino acids. The germline V gene encodes CDR1 ENHRY and CDR2 SYGVKD. V was trimmed by 9 bases and J by 3 bases, leaving 26 bases between them. This CDR3 is CAIRSSIQFPADYGYTF. The CDR3 bases are TGTGCCATTAGATCCTCAATCCAGTTCCCCGCGGACTATGGCTACACCTTC.

This clonotype was seen only a few times. This chain connects TRBV12-3 or TRBV12-4 to TRBJ2-1, with 10 bases fitting TRBD2. With 3 bases clipped from V and 6 bases from J, the junction kept 5 bases outside the gene matches. The CDR3 contains 15 residues. Here the CDR3 DNA reads TGTGCCAGCAGTTTCGGGGCTAGCGGGAGCAATGAGCAGTTCTTC. Its translation is CASSFGASGSNEQFF.

The chain employs TRBV9 and TRBJ2-3, with D perhaps TRBD2 (7 bases). With 2 bases removed from V and 2 bases from J, the gap between germline ends came to 15 bases. The CDR3 covers 16 residues. In germline, CDR1 is SGDLS, CDR2 YYNGEE. The CDR3 DNA follows: TGTGCCAGCAGCGTTGGGGGGGGCACAGCCACAGATACGCAGTATTTT. It encodes CASSVGGGTATDTQYF.

CDR3 loop: CASENNIYNEQFF. CDR3 coding DNA: TGTGCCAGTGAAAACAACATCTACAATGAGCAGTTCTTC. The V call is TRBV6-1, the J call TRBJ2-1; D is unresolved. Per the germline V gene, CDR1 is MNHNS and CDR2 is SASEGT. CDR3 length: 13 amino acids. V gave up 9 bases and J gave up 3 bases, with 12 bases separating them.

This clonotype was detected ten times or more. The J gene is TRBJ1-2, the V gene TRBV30; D is possibly TRBD1 (5 bases). Germline V gene sequence: CDR1 GTSNPN, CDR2 SVGIG (reference sequence). The CDR3 has 14 residues. Trimming stripped 2 bases from V and 0 bases from J, with 10 bases between. CDR3 in amino acids: CAWSPGGANYGYTF. CDR3 DNA sequence: TGTGCCTGGAGTCCCGGGGGAGCTAACTATGGCTACACCTTC.